Here is one TCR beta chain with its context. TCRdb independently ran MiXCR on the RT-PCR reads; one entry per CDR3 protein. Of roughly 500,000 distinct CDR3 sequences listed, approximately 16% are singletons. V was shortened by 6 bases and J by 6 bases, with 15 bases between the two germline ends. The CDR3 is made up of 13 amino acids. Germline V gives CDR1 MNHEY, CDR2 SMNVEV (reference sequence). The data belong to a study of response to subunit inactivated influenza vaccine. This chain joins TRBV27 and TRBJ2-7; no definite D call. This clonotype was obtained from a man between 50 and 75 years old who received an inactivated influenza vaccine. Source: CD4+ T cells sorted from PBMCs, taken roughly 24 months after vaccination. The CDR3 reads CASSLRSRFEQYF. CDR3 in DNA: TGTGCCAGCAGCCTAAGGTCGAGGTTCGAGCAGTACTTC.